This T cell receptor beta chain was sequenced in a study of shared clonotypes between healthy human individuals. Some clones are missing from TCRdb's copy, which holds only in-frame ones; the method was immunoSEQ multiplex PCR. The sample records around 180,000 clones, 85% to 95% being singletons. Germline V CDR1 and CDR2: MGHDK, SYGVNS. The CDR3 runs to 16 residues. The V segment lost 4 bases and the J segment 1 base; nucleotides outside the gene matches: 5. The sample consisted of naive CD4+ T cells sorted from blood. The sample's subset: CD45RA+ positively selected. The J gene is TRBJ2-2, the V gene TRBV25-1; 8 nucleotides agree with TRBD1. This sequence originates from a woman aged 30 to 39 in good health. Written as DNA, the CDR3 is TGTGCCAGCAGTGCTTCCGGGACAGGGAACACCGGGGAGCTGTTTTTT. This gives the protein CASSASGTGNTGELFF.